The T cell receptor (beta chain) described here comes from a study of T cells and Merkel cell carcinoma outcomes (dated by TCRdb to 2019 to 2021). Background on the whole study: The study looked at whether the tumor T-cell repertoire and T-cell density could predict clinical outcome in patients with Merkel cell carcinoma. Points the paper makes about the study in general: T-cell repertoire features combined with T-cell density were reported to predict clinical outcomes in Merkel cell carcinoma patients.

V was cut back by 5 bases and J by 3 bases, leaving a gap of 13 bases between them. The CDR3 has 14 amino acids, counting the end cysteine and phenylalanine. Kept here is only the CDR3 DNA, which spans 42 bases and is read in frame from base 1. CDR1 and CDR2, looked up from the germline V gene (reference sequence), are LNHDA and SQIVND. Details on this clone: There is no known antigen for this receptor. Per-base quality was not reported, and no clone a single base away is much larger than it.

The library was built by means of the immunoSEQ multiplex PCR assay. TCRdb obtained this table from immuneACCESS and retained in-frame rearrangements with V and J assigned. These tables miss some clones; where compared with another copy, unresolved V genes account for less than half of the shortfall, and the remainder is unexplained. A total of 8,000 to 9,500 clones appear in this sample, around 80% of them only once. The biggest ten clones account for about 2.4% of the sample. The samples were taken from patients with Merkel cell carcinoma. This receptor was obtained from a human donor with Merkel cell carcinoma. Material for sequencing was tumor tissue from Merkel cell carcinoma. In this chain, TRBV19 is recombined with TRBJ1-1, with no confidently assigned D gene. The nucleotides read TGTGCCAGTAGTTTGAGGTCGGTTGACACTGAAGCTTTCTTT. Its protein reads: CASSLRSVDTEAFF.